These T cell receptor beta chains were read from a single sample in a study of T cells in Graves' hyperthyroidism and ophthalmopathy. TCRdb redid the calling of the multiplex PCR reads with MiXCR, one entry per CDR3 protein. Altogether under 700,000 distinct CDR3 sequences are present, about 45% being singletons, with the ten largest covering 8.2%. Sample: peripheral blood or thyroid tissue (not recorded which). The receptor source for this set is a young woman with Graves' hyperthyroidism. CDR3s include the opening cysteine and the closing phenylalanine or tryptophan. D genes are given only for firm matches. Rows give clone size only sometimes, using once, few, many, or a class for an expanded clone.

TRBV2	.	TRBJ2-2	few	TGTGCCAGCAGTTCGTCGGGGGTACGGGAGCTGTTTTTT	CASSSSGVRELFF
TRBV10-3	.	TRBJ2-6	many	TGTGCCATCAGTACCCGGGACCAGAGTAGCTCTGGGGCCAACGTCCTGACTTTC	CAISTRDQSSSGANVLTF
TRBV10-3	TRBD1	TRBJ1-6	.	TGTGCCATCAGCAGGGGGCCTGGAGATAATTCACCCCTCCACTTT	CAISRGPGDNSPLHF
TRBV20-1	.	TRBJ1-4	few	TGCAGTGCTTCCTCCTCCGGGGCTGATGAAAAACTGTTTTTT	CSASSSGADEKLFF
TRBV7-6	.	TRBJ1-1	.	TGTGCCAGCAGCTTAACGGGGCAGGGTGTTGGGACTTTCTTT	CASSLTGQGVGTFF
TRBV24-1	.	TRBJ2-2	.	TGTGCCACCAGTGGTATAGGAGACACCGGGGAGCTGTTTTTT	CATSGIGDTGELFF
TRBV12-3/TRBV12-4	TRBD2	TRBJ2-7	few	TGTGCCAGCAGCACCGGGACTAGCGGGGGTCAGCACGAGCAGTACTTC	CASSTGTSGGQHEQYF
TRBV6-1	.	TRBJ2-2	.	TGTGCCAGCAGTCAAACAGACACCGGGGAGCTGTTTTTT	CASSQTDTGELFF
TRBV20-1	TRBD2	TRBJ2-7	few	TGCAGTGCTAGGCTGACTAGCGGGAGGGCTTACGAGCAGTACTTC	CSARLTSGRAYEQYF
TRBV19	.	TRBJ2-7	few	TGTGCCAGTAGTATATTCGGGCAGGTCGGCGACGAGCAGTACTTC	CASSIFGQVGDEQYF
TRBV20-1	.	TRBJ2-5	.	TGCAGTGCCGAAACCCCCGGGATAGAGACCCAGTACTTC	CSAETPGIETQYF
TRBV19	.	TRBJ1-3	few	TGTGCCAGTAGTTTTGGCAGCTCTGGAAACACCATATATTTT	CASSFGSSGNTIYF
TRBV7-2	.	TRBJ2-7	many	TGTGCCAGCAGCCCCGTCGGACAGCCGGCCTCCTACGAGCAGTACTTC	CASSPVGQPASYEQYF
TRBV24-1	TRBD2	TRBJ2-5	.	TGTGCCACCAGTGATTCCGGACTAGCGGGACCTGAGACCCAGTACTTC	CATSDSGLAGPETQYF
TRBV29-1	TRBD1	TRBJ1-4	once	TGCAGCGTTGAAGTGGGACAGGGGGCCTTTGAAAAACTGTTTTTT	CSVEVGQGAFEKLFF
TRBV10-3	.	TRBJ2-3	.	TGTGCCATCAGGGCTCTTGGGGCAGATACGCAGTATTTT	CAIRALGADTQYF
TRBV20-1	.	TRBJ2-7	few	TGCAGTGCTGTCGGAACAGATACCTACGAGCAGTACTTC	CSAVGTDTYEQYF
TRBV15	.	TRBJ2-7	.	TGTGCCACCAGCAGAGGTCGGGTCGCCTACGAGCAGTACTTC	CATSRGRVAYEQYF
TRBV29-1	TRBD1	TRBJ1-2	.	TGCAGCGTGGCCGGCACAGGGGGCGAAGTGAACTATGGCTACACCTTC	CSVAGTGGEVNYGYTF
TRBV2	.	TRBJ2-5	.	TGTGCCAGCACCCTTGTGAGGGGATTACAAGAGACCCAGTACTTC	CASTLVRGLQETQYF
TRBV14	TRBD2	TRBJ2-7	.	TGTGCCAGCAGCCAACTAGTAGCGGGAGTCGACGAGCAGTACTTC	CASSQLVAGVDEQYF
TRBV4-1	.	TRBJ1-2	.	TGCGCCAGCAGCCAAGGCGGAACAGGGTCTAACTATGGCTACACCTTC	CASSQGGTGSNYGYTF
TRBV24-1	.	TRBJ2-1	.	TGTGCCACCAGTGAGCAAACCGCCGGGAGCTGGGGCGAGCAGTTCTTC	CATSEQTAGSWGEQFF
TRBV5-5	TRBD1	TRBJ1-6	.	TGTGCCAGCAGCTTGGAGGACAGGGGTACACCCCTCCACTTT	CASSLEDRGTPLHF
TRBV10-3	TRBD1	TRBJ1-2	.	TGTGCCAGCAGCCATCGGCCGGGACAGGCTTACGATGGCTACACCTTC	CASSHRPGQAYDGYTF
TRBV2	TRBD1	TRBJ1-2	many	TGTGCCAGCAGTGCCGGGACAGCCTATGGCTACACCTTC	CASSAGTAYGYTF
TRBV11-2	.	TRBJ1-3	.	TGTGCCAGCAGCTTAGATCGGGGGGTACGGAACTCTGGAAACACCATATATTTT	CASSLDRGVRNSGNTIYF
TRBV9	.	TRBJ1-1	.	TGTGCCAGCGGGTCAGGTGGGACTGAAGCTTTCTTT	CASGSGGTEAFF
TRBV7-9	.	TRBJ2-7	few	TGTGCCAGCAGCGTAGTGGACAACCCTTCCTACGAGCAGTACTTC	CASSVVDNPSYEQYF
TRBV10-3	.	TRBJ1-1	few	TGTGCCAGCAGTTACTCGAACACCTACCTGTTCTTT	CASSYSNTYLFF
TRBV9	TRBD1	TRBJ2-5	few	TGTGCCAGCAGCCAAGTGGGACAGGGAACGGAGACCCAGTACTTC	CASSQVGQGTETQYF
TRBV24-1	TRBD1	TRBJ1-2	many	TGTGCCACCAGTGACCCTGACAGGGTCGGGGGCTACACCTTC	CATSDPDRVGGYTF
TRBV2	.	TRBJ2-6	many	TGTGCCAGCAGCCGCAGACAGGCTGGGGCCAACGTCCTGACTTTC	CASSRRQAGANVLTF